The clone carrying this T cell receptor (beta chain) was detected a few times. The entry originates in a study of PD-L1 blockade in urothelial cancer. Overall study context: The patients first took atezolizumab around 2014, receiving 1,200 mg intravenously every 3 weeks. Male sex and bladder-origin urothelial cancer characterized about 85% of the 29 patients. There were a median of approximately 150,000 T cells in blood samples.

Generated by immunoSEQ multiplex PCR, the TCRdb table keeps only in-frame clones and is missing some. In the table there are about 35,000 clones, around four fifths of which are singletons. Stated time point: pretreatment peripheral blood. Pretreatment and on-treatment blood mononuclear cell samples were taken, totaling between 1 and 8 time points per patient. The specimen was PBMCs, collected around atezolizumab (anti-PD-L1) treatment. This receptor was taken from a man in his 60s with urothelial cancer.

The CDR3: CASSEQGARTEAFF. CDR3 bases: TGTGCCAGCAGTGAACAGGGGGCGCGCACTGAAGCTTTCTTT. This chain joins TRBV6-1 and TRBJ1-1; 8 bases are a match to TRBD1. Looked up from germline, CDR1 is MNHNS and CDR2 is SASEGT. This CDR3 is built from 14 residues. Trimming removed 2 bases from V and 4 bases from J; junction bases left unmatched: 3.